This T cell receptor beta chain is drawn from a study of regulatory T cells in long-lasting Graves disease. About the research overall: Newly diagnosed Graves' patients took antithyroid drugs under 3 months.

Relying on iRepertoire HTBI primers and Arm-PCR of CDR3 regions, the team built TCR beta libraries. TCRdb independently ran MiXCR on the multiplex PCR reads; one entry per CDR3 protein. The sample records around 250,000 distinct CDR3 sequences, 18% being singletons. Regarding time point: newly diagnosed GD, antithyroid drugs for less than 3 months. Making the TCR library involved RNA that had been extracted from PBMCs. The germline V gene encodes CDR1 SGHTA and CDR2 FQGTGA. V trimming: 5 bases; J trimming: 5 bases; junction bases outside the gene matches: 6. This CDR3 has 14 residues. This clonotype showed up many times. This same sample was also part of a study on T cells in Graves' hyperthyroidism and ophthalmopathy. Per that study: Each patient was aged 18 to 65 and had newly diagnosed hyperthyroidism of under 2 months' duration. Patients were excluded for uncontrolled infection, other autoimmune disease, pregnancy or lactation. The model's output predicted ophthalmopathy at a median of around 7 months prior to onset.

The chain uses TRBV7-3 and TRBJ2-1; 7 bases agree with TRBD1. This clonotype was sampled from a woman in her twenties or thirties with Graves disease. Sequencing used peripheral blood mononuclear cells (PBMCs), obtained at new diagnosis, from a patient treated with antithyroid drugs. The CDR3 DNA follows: TGTGCCAGCAGCGAGGGACAGCCACACAATGAGCAGTTCTTC. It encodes CASSEGQPHNEQFF.